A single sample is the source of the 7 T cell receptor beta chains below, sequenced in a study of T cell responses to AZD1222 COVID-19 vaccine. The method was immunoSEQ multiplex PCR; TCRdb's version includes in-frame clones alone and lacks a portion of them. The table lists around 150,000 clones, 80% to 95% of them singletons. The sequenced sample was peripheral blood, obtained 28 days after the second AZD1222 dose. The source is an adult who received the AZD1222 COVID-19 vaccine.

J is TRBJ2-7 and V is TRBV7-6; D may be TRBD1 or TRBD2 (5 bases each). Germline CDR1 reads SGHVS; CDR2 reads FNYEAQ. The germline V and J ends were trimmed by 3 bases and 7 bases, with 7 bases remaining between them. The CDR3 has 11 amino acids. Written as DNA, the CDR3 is TGTGCCAGCAGCTTGGGGGATGAGCAGTACTTC. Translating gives CASSLGDEQYF.

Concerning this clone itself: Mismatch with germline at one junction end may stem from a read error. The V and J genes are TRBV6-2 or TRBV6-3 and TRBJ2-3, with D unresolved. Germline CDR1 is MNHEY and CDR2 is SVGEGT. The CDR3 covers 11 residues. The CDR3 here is CASSRALRMHF. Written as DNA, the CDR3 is TGTGCCAGCAGTCGGGCCCTTCGGATGCATTTT.

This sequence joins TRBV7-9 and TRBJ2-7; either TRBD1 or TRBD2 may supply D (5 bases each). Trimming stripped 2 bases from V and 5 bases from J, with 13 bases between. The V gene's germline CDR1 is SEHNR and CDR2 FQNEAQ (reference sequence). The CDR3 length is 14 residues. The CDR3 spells CASSLNGRGDEQYF. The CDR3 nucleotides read TGTGCCAGCAGCTTAAATGGGCGAGGGGACGAGCAGTACTTC. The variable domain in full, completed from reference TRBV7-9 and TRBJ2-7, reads DTGVSQNPRHKITKRGQNVTFRCDPISEHNRLYWYRQTLGQGPEFLTYFQNEAQLEKSRLLSDRFSAERPKGSFSTLEIQRTEQGDSAMYLCASSLNGRGDEQYFGPGTRLTVT.

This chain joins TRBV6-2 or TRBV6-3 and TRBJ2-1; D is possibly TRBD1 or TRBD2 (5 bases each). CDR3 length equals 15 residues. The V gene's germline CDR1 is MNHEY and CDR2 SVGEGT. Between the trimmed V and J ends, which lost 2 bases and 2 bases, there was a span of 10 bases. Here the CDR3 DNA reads TGTGCCAGCAGTTACGAGGGACGCACCTACAATGAGCAGTTCTTC. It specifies CASSYEGRTYNEQFF.

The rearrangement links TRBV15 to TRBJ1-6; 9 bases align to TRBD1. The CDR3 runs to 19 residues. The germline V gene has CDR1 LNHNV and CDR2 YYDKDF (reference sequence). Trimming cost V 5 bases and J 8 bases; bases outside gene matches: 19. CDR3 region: CATSPSRDRVSREDSPLHF. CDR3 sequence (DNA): TGTGCCACCAGCCCTAGCCGGGACAGGGTTAGCCGAGAGGATTCACCCCTCCACTTT. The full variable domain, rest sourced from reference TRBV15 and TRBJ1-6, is DAMVIQNPRYQVTQFGKPVTLSCSQTLNHNVMYWYQQKSSQAPKLLFHYYDKDFNNEADTPDNFQSRRPNTSFCFLDIRSPGLGDTAMYLCATSPSRDRVSREDSPLHFGNGTRLTVT.

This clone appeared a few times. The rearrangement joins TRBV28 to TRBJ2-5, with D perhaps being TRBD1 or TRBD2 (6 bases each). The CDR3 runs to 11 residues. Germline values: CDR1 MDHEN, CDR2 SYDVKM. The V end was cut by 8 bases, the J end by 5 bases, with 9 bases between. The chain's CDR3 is CASQGRETQYF. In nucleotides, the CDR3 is TGTGCCAGCCAGGGGAGGGAGACCCAGTACTTC.

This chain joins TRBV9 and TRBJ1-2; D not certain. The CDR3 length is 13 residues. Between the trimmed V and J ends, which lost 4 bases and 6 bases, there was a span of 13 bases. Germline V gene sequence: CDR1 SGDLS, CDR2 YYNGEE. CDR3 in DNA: TGTGCCAGCAGCCCCGGCCCGGGTGATGGCTACACCTTC. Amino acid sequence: CASSPGPGDGYTF.